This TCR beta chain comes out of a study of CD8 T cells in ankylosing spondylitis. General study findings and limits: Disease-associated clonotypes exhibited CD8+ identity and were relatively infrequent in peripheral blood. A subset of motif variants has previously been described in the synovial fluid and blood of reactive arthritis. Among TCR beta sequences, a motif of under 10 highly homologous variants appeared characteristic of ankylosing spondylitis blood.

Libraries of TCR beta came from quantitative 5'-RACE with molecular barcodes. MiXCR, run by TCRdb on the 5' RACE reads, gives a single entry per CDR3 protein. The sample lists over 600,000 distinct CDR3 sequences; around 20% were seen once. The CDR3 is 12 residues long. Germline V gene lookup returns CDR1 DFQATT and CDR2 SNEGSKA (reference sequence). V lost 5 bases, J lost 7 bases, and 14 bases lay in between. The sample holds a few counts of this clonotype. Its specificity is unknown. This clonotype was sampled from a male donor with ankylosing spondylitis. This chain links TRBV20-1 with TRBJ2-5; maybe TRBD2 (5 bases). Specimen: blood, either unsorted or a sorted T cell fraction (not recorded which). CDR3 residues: CSASSWTVTQYF. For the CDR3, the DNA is TGCAGTGCTTCTAGCTGGACGGTGACCCAGTACTTC.